Reported below is one T cell receptor beta chain. This sample stems from a study of shared clonotypes between healthy human individuals. TCRdb's copy holds only in-frame clones and misses some; the assay was immunoSEQ multiplex PCR. The sample lists just over 2,000,000 clones, over 85% occurring once. Naive CD8 cells, CD45RO-negative and positively selected for CCR7, excluded terminally differentiated effector memory CD45RA+ cells. Germline CDR1 is GTSNPN and CDR2 is SVGIG (reference sequence). The V and J ends lost 2 bases and 7 bases, in that order; junction bases with no gene match: 15. CDR3 length equals 16 residues.

The receptor was derived from a man in his late teens or twenties in good health. V usage is TRBV30 and J usage is TRBJ2-5, with 8 nucleotides matching TRBD2. Sequencing was carried out using naive CD8+ T cells sorted from blood. CDR3 DNA: TGTGCCTGGAGTTCCGGACGGGAGGGCCTGGGTTTGACCCAGTACTTC. Amino acid sequence: CAWSSGREGLGLTQYF.